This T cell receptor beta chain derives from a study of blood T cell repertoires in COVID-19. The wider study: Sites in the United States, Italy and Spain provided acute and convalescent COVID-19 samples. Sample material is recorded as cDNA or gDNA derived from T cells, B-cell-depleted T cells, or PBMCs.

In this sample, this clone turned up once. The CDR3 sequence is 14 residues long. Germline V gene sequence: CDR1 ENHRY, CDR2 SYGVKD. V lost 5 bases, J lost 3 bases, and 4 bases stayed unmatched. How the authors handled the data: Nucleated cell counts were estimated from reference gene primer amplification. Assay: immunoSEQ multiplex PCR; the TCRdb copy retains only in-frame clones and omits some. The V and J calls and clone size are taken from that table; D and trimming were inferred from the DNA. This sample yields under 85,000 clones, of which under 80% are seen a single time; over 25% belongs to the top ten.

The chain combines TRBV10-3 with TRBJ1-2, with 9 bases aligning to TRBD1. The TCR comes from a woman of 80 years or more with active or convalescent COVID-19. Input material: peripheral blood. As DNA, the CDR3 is TGTGCCATCAGTTCCGACAGGGGGGACTATGGCTACACCTTC. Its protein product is CAISSDRGDYGYTF.